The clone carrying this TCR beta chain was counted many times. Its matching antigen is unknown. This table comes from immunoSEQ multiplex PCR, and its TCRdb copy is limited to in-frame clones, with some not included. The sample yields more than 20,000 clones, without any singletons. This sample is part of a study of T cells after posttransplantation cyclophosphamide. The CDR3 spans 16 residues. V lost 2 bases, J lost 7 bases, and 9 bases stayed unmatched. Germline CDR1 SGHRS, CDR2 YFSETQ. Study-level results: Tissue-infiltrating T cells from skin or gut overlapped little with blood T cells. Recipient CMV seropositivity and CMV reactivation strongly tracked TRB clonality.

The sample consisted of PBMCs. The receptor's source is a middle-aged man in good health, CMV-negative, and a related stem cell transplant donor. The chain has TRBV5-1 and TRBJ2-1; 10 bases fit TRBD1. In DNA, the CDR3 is TGCGCCAGCAGCTTTGAATTGACAGGGGGCGGGAATGAGCAGTTCTTC. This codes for CASSFELTGGGNEQFF.